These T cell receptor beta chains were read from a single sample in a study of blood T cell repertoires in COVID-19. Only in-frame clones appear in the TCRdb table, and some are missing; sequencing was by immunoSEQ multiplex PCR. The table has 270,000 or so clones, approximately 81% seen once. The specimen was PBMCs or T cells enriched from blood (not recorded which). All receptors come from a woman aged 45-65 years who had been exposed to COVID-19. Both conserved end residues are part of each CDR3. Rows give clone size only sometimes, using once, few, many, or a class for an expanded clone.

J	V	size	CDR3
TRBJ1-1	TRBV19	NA	CASTLGQANTEAFF
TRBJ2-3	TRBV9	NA	CASSVREGVDTQYF
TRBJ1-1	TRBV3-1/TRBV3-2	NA	CASSRREANTEAFF
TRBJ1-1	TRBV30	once	CAWSVKHPEAFF
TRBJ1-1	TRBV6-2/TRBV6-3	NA	CASSYPQGKAFF
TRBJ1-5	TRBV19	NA	CASSIGYYQPQHF
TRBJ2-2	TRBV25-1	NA	CASSPLWSGELFF
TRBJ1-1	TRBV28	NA	CASTVQGWGTEAFF
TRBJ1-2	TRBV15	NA	CATSRIRRGMDYGYTF
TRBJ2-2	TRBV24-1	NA	CATSETRSGELFF
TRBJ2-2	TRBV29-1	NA	CSVVWEGAGELFF
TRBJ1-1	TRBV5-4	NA	CASSLWAGGITEAFF
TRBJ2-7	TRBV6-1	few	CASSDQGNPHEQYF
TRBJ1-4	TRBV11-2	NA	CASSLTGWEKLFF
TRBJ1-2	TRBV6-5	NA	CASCPGTGNYTF
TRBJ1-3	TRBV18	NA	CASSSRVLAGNTIYF
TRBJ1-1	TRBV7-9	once	CASSLGETEAFF
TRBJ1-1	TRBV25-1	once	CASSEGPEAFF
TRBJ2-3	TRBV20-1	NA	CSASPAGTNTDTQYF
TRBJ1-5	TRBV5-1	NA	CASSARGGNQPQHF
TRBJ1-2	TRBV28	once	CASSDPPGTDYTF
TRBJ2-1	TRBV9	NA	CASSARTGGRDEQFF
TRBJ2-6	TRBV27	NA	CASGRVTGANVLTF
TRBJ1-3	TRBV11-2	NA	CASSPDGVPGNTIYF
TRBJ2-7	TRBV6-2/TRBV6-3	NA	CASSSGGGAYEQYF
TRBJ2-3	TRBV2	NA	CASSLPGTSGNTQYF
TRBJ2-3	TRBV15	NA	CATSRSSEGTDTQYF
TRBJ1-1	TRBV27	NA	CASSGASNTEAFF